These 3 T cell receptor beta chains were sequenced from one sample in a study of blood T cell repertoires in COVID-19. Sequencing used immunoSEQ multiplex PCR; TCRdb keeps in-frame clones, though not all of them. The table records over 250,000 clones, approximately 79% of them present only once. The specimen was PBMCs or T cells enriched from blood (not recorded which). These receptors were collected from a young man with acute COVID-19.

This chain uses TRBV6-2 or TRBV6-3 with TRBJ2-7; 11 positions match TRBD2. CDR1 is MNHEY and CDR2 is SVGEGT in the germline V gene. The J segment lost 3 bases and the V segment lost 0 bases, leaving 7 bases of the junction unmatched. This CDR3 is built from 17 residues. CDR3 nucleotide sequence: TGTGCCAGCAGTTACTCCCGGACTAGCGGGCAGGTCTACGAGCAGTACGTC. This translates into CASSYSRTSGQVYEQYV.

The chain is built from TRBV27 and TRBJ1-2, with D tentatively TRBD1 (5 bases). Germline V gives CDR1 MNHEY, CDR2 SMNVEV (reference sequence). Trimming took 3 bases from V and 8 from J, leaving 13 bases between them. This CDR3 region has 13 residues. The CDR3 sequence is CASSFRGGGGYTF. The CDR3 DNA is TGTGCCAGCAGTTTCCGCGGGGGAGGCGGCTACACCTTC.

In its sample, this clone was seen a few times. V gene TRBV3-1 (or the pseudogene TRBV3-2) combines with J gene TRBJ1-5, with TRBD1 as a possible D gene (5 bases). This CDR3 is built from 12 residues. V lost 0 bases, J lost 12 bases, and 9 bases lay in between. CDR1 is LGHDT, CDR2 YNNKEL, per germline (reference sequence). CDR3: CASSQDRGGQHF. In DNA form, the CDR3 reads TGTGCCAGCAGCCAAGATAGGGGCGGCCAGCATTTT.